A selection of T cell receptor beta chains follows, all from one sample in a study of cytomegalovirus exposure and HLA in healthy donors. Sequenced by immunoSEQ multiplex PCR; TCRdb stores in-frame clones only, minus some. The sample holds 65,000 to 75,000 clones, roughly two thirds seen once. Specimen: PBMCs. The receptors here all came from a man in his forties in good health and CMV-seropositive. The CDR3 runs from the conserved cysteine through the conserved F or W. A D gene is named only where the DNA matches it firmly. Only part of the rows carry a size: once, few, many, or a class if the clone is expanded.

J gene: TRBJ1-4
CDR3 length: 14
D gene: -
V gene: TRBV6-1
clone size: -
CDR3 protein: CASSLFREGEKLFF
CDR3 DNA: TGTGCCAGCAGCCTTTTCAGGGAAGGGGAAAAACTGTTTTTT

J gene: TRBJ2-1
CDR3 length: 14
D gene: TRBD2
V gene: TRBV7-9
clone size: once
CDR3 protein: CASSFGTSHNEQFF
CDR3 DNA: TGTGCCAGCAGCTTCGGGACTAGTCACAATGAGCAGTTCTTC

J gene: TRBJ2-2
CDR3 length: 17
D gene: TRBD2
V gene: TRBV7-2
clone size: -
CDR3 protein: CASSLGLAGVRTGELFF
CDR3 DNA: TGTGCCAGCAGCCTAGGACTAGCGGGAGTGAGGACCGGGGAGCTGTTTTTT

J gene: TRBJ2-1
CDR3 length: 16
D gene: TRBD2
V gene: TRBV6-1
clone size: -
CDR3 protein: CASSEWGGRAGNEQFF
CDR3 DNA: TGTGCCAGCAGTGAATGGGGCGGGAGGGCCGGGAATGAGCAGTTCTTC

J gene: TRBJ1-5
CDR3 length: 13
D gene: -
V gene: TRBV19
clone size: few
CDR3 protein: CASTQNSNQPQHF
CDR3 DNA: TGTGCCAGTACTCAGAATAGCAATCAGCCCCAGCATTTT

J gene: TRBJ2-1
CDR3 length: 17
D gene: TRBD2
V gene: TRBV18
clone size: -
CDR3 protein: CASSPPRLAGRNNEQFF
CDR3 DNA: TGTGCCAGCTCACCCCCCCGGCTAGCGGGAAGGAATAATGAGCAGTTCTTC

J gene: TRBJ1-5
CDR3 length: 15
D gene: TRBD1
V gene: TRBV6-5
clone size: -
CDR3 protein: CASSRGGQGFQPQHF
CDR3 DNA: TGTGCCAGCAGTAGGGGGGGACAGGGATTTCAGCCCCAGCATTTT

J gene: TRBJ1-2
CDR3 length: 14
D gene: TRBD1
V gene: TRBV7-8
clone size: once
CDR3 protein: CASSLSQGVYGYTF
CDR3 DNA: TGTGCCAGCAGCTTATCCCAGGGGGTCTATGGCTACACCTTC

J gene: TRBJ1-4
CDR3 length: 15
D gene: TRBD1
V gene: TRBV27
clone size: once
CDR3 protein: CASRGQGRSYEKLFF
CDR3 DNA: TGTGCCAGCAGGGGACAGGGGAGATCGTATGAAAAACTGTTTTTT

J gene: TRBJ1-6
CDR3 length: 16
D gene: -
V gene: TRBV5-5
clone size: -
CDR3 protein: CASRQASGGWNSPLHF
CDR3 DNA: TGTGCCAGCAGACAAGCTAGTGGGGGGTGGAATTCACCCCTCCACTTT

J gene: TRBJ2-1
CDR3 length: 14
D gene: TRBD2
V gene: TRBV27
clone size: once
CDR3 protein: CASTPRRGGHEQFF
CDR3 DNA: TGTGCCAGCACCCCGCGGCGGGGGGGTCATGAGCAGTTCTTC

J gene: TRBJ1-4
CDR3 length: 16
D gene: -
V gene: TRBV4-1
clone size: -
CDR3 protein: CASSQDRVSANEKLFF
CDR3 DNA: TGCGCCAGCAGCCAAGACAGGGTCTCGGCTAATGAAAAACTGTTTTTT

J gene: TRBJ1-2
CDR3 length: 15
D gene: TRBD1
V gene: TRBV5-6
clone size: few
CDR3 protein: CASSRETGQGYGYTF
CDR3 DNA: TGTGCCAGCAGCCGTGAAACGGGACAGGGCTATGGCTACACCTTC

J gene: TRBJ1-4
CDR3 length: 15
D gene: TRBD1
V gene: TRBV7-9
clone size: once
CDR3 protein: CASSSQGALNEKLFF
CDR3 DNA: TGTGCCAGCAGCTCACAGGGGGCTCTTAATGAAAAACTGTTTTTT

J gene: TRBJ2-7
CDR3 length: 14
D gene: -
V gene: TRBV6-1
clone size: -
CDR3 protein: CASFGRGGYYEQYF
CDR3 DNA: TGTGCCAGCTTTGGCAGGGGCGGTTACTACGAGCAGTACTTC

J gene: TRBJ2-7
CDR3 length: 13
D gene: -
V gene: TRBV5-4
clone size: -
CDR3 protein: CASSFNRANEQYF
CDR3 DNA: TGTGCCAGCAGCTTCAACAGGGCGAACGAGCAGTACTTC

J gene: TRBJ2-3
CDR3 length: 14
D gene: -
V gene: TRBV6-5
clone size: -
CDR3 protein: CASSPTAVGGVRYF
CDR3 DNA: TGTGCCAGCAGCCCCACAGCTGTAGGAGGGGTTCGGTATTTT

J gene: TRBJ1-2
CDR3 length: 15
D gene: TRBD1
V gene: TRBV7-9
clone size: -
CDR3 protein: CASSLEGGQGYGYTF
CDR3 DNA: TGTGCCAGCAGCTTAGAGGGGGGACAGGGCTATGGCTACACCTTC

J gene: TRBJ2-7
CDR3 length: 13
D gene: -
V gene: TRBV7-3
clone size: -
CDR3 protein: CASSLLHGSEQYF
CDR3 DNA: TGTGCCAGCAGCTTACTCCACGGGTCCGAGCAGTACTTC

J gene: TRBJ1-3
CDR3 length: 12
D gene: -
V gene: TRBV29-1
clone size: -
CDR3 protein: CSVVNPGNTIYF
CDR3 DNA: TGCAGCGTTGTAAATCCTGGAAACACCATATATTTT

J gene: TRBJ1-2
CDR3 length: 15
D gene: TRBD1
V gene: TRBV27
clone size: few
CDR3 protein: CASSLRQGPGYGYTF
CDR3 DNA: TGTGCCAGCAGTCTCCGACAGGGCCCCGGGTATGGCTACACCTTC

J gene: TRBJ2-2
CDR3 length: 14
D gene: -
V gene: TRBV19
clone size: -
CDR3 protein: CASSKGGITGELFF
CDR3 DNA: TGTGCCAGTAGTAAGGGGGGGATCACCGGGGAGCTGTTTTTT

J gene: TRBJ1-1
CDR3 length: 15
D gene: -
V gene: TRBV6-5
clone size: -
CDR3 protein: CASSYSTVMNTEAFF
CDR3 DNA: TGTGCCAGCAGTTACTCGACAGTTATGAACACTGAAGCTTTCTTT

J gene: TRBJ2-3
CDR3 length: 16
D gene: TRBD2
V gene: TRBV5-4
clone size: -
CDR3 protein: CASTGTSGSSTDTQYF
CDR3 DNA: TGTGCCAGCACCGGGACTAGCGGCTCTAGCACAGATACGCAGTATTTT

J gene: TRBJ2-5
CDR3 length: 15
D gene: TRBD2
V gene: TRBV7-8
clone size: once
CDR3 protein: CASSSLSRGGSERYF
CDR3 DNA: TGTGCCAGCAGCAGCTTATCCCGGGGGGGGTCCGAGCGGTACTTC

J gene: TRBJ2-3
CDR3 length: 13
D gene: TRBD1
V gene: TRBV29-1
clone size: -
CDR3 protein: CSVRQGLADTQYF
CDR3 DNA: TGCAGCGTACGACAGGGCCTTGCAGATACGCAGTATTTT

J gene: TRBJ2-2
CDR3 length: 15
D gene: TRBD1
V gene: TRBV30
clone size: -
CDR3 protein: CAWSTGQGNTGELFF
CDR3 DNA: TGTGCCTGGAGTACGGGACAGGGCAACACCGGGGAGCTGTTTTTT

J gene: TRBJ2-3
CDR3 length: 11
D gene: -
V gene: TRBV29-1
clone size: once
CDR3 protein: CSVEPADTQYF
CDR3 DNA: TGCAGCGTTGAACCGGCAGATACGCAGTATTTT

J gene: TRBJ2-2
CDR3 length: 15
D gene: -
V gene: TRBV19
clone size: few
CDR3 protein: CASSIDTANTGELFF
CDR3 DNA: TGTGCCAGTAGTATAGATACAGCGAACACCGGGGAGCTGTTTTTT

J gene: TRBJ2-2
CDR3 length: 15
D gene: -
V gene: TRBV11-1
clone size: few
CDR3 protein: CASSLTAENTGELFF
CDR3 DNA: TGTGCCAGCAGCTTAACAGCCGAGAACACCGGGGAGCTGTTTTTT

J gene: TRBJ2-5
CDR3 length: 15
D gene: TRBD1
V gene: TRBV5-1
clone size: -
CDR3 protein: CASSLARTGVETQYF
CDR3 DNA: TGCGCCAGCAGCTTGGCCCGGACAGGGGTCGAGACCCAGTACTTC

J gene: TRBJ2-3
CDR3 length: 12
D gene: -
V gene: TRBV6-5
clone size: few
CDR3 protein: CASRQAGQAPYF
CDR3 DNA: TGTGCCAGCAGACAAGCGGGACAGGCCCCGTATTTT

J gene: TRBJ1-5
CDR3 length: 15
D gene: TRBD1
V gene: TRBV6-5
clone size: -
CDR3 protein: CASSVLEGAGQPQHF
CDR3 DNA: TGTGCCAGCAGTGTCCTCGAGGGGGCGGGTCAGCCCCAGCATTTT

J gene: TRBJ2-7
CDR3 length: 14
D gene: -
V gene: TRBV27
clone size: -
CDR3 protein: CASSLSESRGEQYF
CDR3 DNA: TGTGCCAGCAGTTTAAGCGAGTCCCGGGGGGAGCAGTACTTC

J gene: TRBJ2-7
CDR3 length: 15
D gene: -
V gene: TRBV13
clone size: -
CDR3 protein: CASSLGDSYTYEQYF
CDR3 DNA: TGTGCCAGCAGCTTAGGGGACAGTTATACCTACGAGCAGTACTTC

J gene: TRBJ2-3
CDR3 length: 16
D gene: -
V gene: TRBV9
clone size: -
CDR3 protein: CASSAHSGDVTDTQYF
CDR3 DNA: TGTGCCAGCAGCGCACATAGCGGAGACGTCACAGATACGCAGTATTTT

J gene: TRBJ2-1
CDR3 length: 16
D gene: -
V gene: TRBV12-2
clone size: -
CDR3 protein: CASRLRKTGGDNEQFF
CDR3 DNA: TGTGCAAGTCGCTTACGAAAAACGGGAGGGGACAATGAGCAGTTCTTC

J gene: TRBJ2-2
CDR3 length: 17
D gene: TRBD1
V gene: TRBV19
clone size: -
CDR3 protein: CASSRALQGSGTGELFF
CDR3 DNA: TGTGCCAGTAGCAGAGCCCTACAGGGGTCGGGCACCGGGGAGCTGTTTTTT

J gene: TRBJ1-3
CDR3 length: 15
D gene: -
V gene: TRBV9
clone size: -
CDR3 protein: CASSVASTVGNTIYF
CDR3 DNA: TGTGCCAGCAGCGTAGCTAGCACTGTCGGAAACACCATATATTTT

J gene: TRBJ1-1
CDR3 length: 13
D gene: -
V gene: TRBV5-1
clone size: -
CDR3 protein: CASSLEGGGEAFF
CDR3 DNA: TGCGCCAGCAGCTTGGAGGGGGGGGGTGAAGCTTTCTTT

J gene: TRBJ1-1
CDR3 length: 14
D gene: TRBD1
V gene: TRBV29-1
clone size: once
CDR3 protein: CSVDSRTGDTEAFF
CDR3 DNA: TGCAGCGTTGATTCCAGGACAGGGGACACTGAAGCTTTCTTT

J gene: TRBJ1-2
CDR3 length: 13
D gene: TRBD1
V gene: TRBV18
clone size: once
CDR3 protein: CASSPTGGGGYTF
CDR3 DNA: TGTGCCAGCTCACCAACAGGGGGCGGCGGCTACACCTTC